This passage covers 18 T cell receptor beta chains from one sample sequenced in a study of blood T cell repertoires in COVID-19. Clones were read by immunoSEQ multiplex PCR, and TCRdb kept only the in-frame ones, dropping some. The data hold tens of thousands of clones, with roughly 82% observed a single time. Sequenced material: peripheral blood. The receptors originated from a woman older than 75 with acute or convalescent COVID-19.

V is TRBV7-2 and J is TRBJ1-5; D ambiguous. Germline V gene sequence: CDR1 SGHTA, CDR2 FQGNSA. This CDR3 has 15 residues. Trimming left V 3 bases short and J 1 base short, with 10 bases between. The CDR3 coding sequence is TGTGCCAGCAGCTTCTCCCGGAGCAGCAATCAGCCCCAGCATTTT. Translation gives CASSFSRSSNQPQHF. The full variable domain, rest sourced from reference TRBV7-2 and TRBJ1-5, is GAGVSQSPSNKVTEKGKDVELRCDPISGHTALYWYRQSLGQGLEFLIYFQGNSAPDKSGLPSDRFSAERTGGSVSTLTIQRTQQEDSAVYLCASSFSRSSNQPQHFGDGTRLSIL.

This rearrangement joins TRBV5-1 to TRBJ2-4, with 7 positions matching TRBD1. With V trimmed by 1 base and J by 5 bases, 6 bases remained unmatched. CDR3 size: 15 residues. Germline CDR1 reads SGHRS; CDR2 reads YFSETQ. The CDR3 loop reads CASSLFQGVQNIQYF. CDR3 nucleotides: TGCGCCAGCAGCTTGTTTCAGGGGGTCCAAAACATTCAGTACTTC.

This rearrangement joins TRBV29-1 to TRBJ2-1, with TRBD2 matching 13 bases. Germline lookup yields CDR1 SQVTM and CDR2 ANQGSEA. After removal of 5 bases from V and 10 bases from J, the junction contained 8 bases not matched to a gene. There are 14 residues in the CDR3. The CDR3 nucleotides read TGCAGCGTTCCCGGGACTAGCGGGGAGGTGGAGCAGTTCTTC. It yields the protein CSVPGTSGEVEQFF.

The chain uses TRBV5-1 and TRBJ1-1, with 7 bases lining up with TRBD1. The CDR3 length is 17 residues. Germline-derived CDR1 and CDR2 are SGHRS and YFSETQ. V was pared by 0 bases and J by 2 bases, with 10 bases of the junction left unmatched. The CDR3 region is CASSLAGTGTVNTEAFF. In DNA, the CDR3 is TGCGCCAGCAGCTTGGCGGGGACCGGGACAGTTAACACTGAAGCTTTCTTT.

This chain joins TRBV6-7 and TRBJ2-7, with D possibly matching TRBD2 (5 bases). TRBV6-7 is classed as an ORF, of uncertain function. This CDR3 comprises 13 residues. V lost 4 bases and J 7 bases, leaving 14 bases between the germline ends. The CDR3 bases are TGTGCCAGCAGTTTTGTTGGACTCTCAGAGCAGTACTTC. This encodes CASSFVGLSEQYF.

V and J are TRBV12-3 or TRBV12-4 and TRBJ1-2; D might be TRBD1 (6 bases). With 0 bases removed from V and 7 bases from J, the gap between germline ends came to 9 bases. The CDR3 spans 13 residues. In DNA form, the CDR3 reads TGTGCCAGCAGTTTAGCGAAGGGGGTTGGCTACACCTTC. Translating gives CASSLAKGVGYTF.

The chain is built from TRBV19 and TRBJ2-7, with TRBD2 matching over 8 bases. The trim removed 0 bases at V and 3 bases at J, leaving 4 bases unmatched. The germline V gene encodes CDR1 LNHDA and CDR2 SQIVND (reference sequence). This CDR3 contains 15 residues. Written as DNA, the CDR3 is TGTGCCAGTAGTATAGATGCGACTAGCGTCTACGAGCAGTACTTC. Its protein is CASSIDATSVYEQYF.

The chain uses TRBV28 and TRBJ1-1; no clear D. The germline V gene encodes CDR1 MDHEN and CDR2 SYDVKM. The CDR3 runs 12 residues. V lost 6 bases and J lost 8, with 13 bases in between. The CDR3: CASRVLRNEAFF. CDR3 in DNA: TGTGCCAGCAGGGTACTACGAAACGAAGCTTTCTTT.

V gene TRBV4-1 combines with J gene TRBJ2-1; D perhaps matches TRBD1 (6 bases). In germline, CDR1 is MGHRA, CDR2 YSYEKL. The CDR3 is made up of 15 amino acids. V dropped 1 base and J dropped 2 bases, with 9 bases sitting between them. The CDR3 here is CASSQVQGPYNEQFF. CDR3 sequence (DNA): TGCGCCAGCAGCCAAGTACAGGGCCCCTACAATGAGCAGTTCTTC.

V is TRBV19 and J is TRBJ2-6; possible D gene TRBD1, 6 bases. The V gene lost 6 bases and the J gene lost 1 base, with 16 bases spanning the gap. Germline V CDR1 and CDR2: LNHDA, SQIVND (reference sequence). CDR3 length: 17 residues. CDR3 in DNA: TGTGCCAGTAGCTCCGGGACATCCTCGTCTGGGGCCAACGTCCTGACTTTC. This gives the protein CASSSGTSSSGANVLTF.

This clone was seen just once. The chain has TRBV27 and TRBJ2-5; 8 bases align to TRBD1. Losses at the gene ends were 8 bases for V and 5 bases for J; bases not matched to a gene: 7. This CDR3 contains 13 residues. Germline V gene lookup returns CDR1 MNHEY and CDR2 SMNVEV (reference sequence). The CDR3 spells CASGPGGGETQYF. CDR3 DNA: TGTGCCAGCGGGCCAGGGGGCGGGGAGACCCAGTACTTC.

The J gene is TRBJ2-1, the V gene TRBV5-4; 8 nucleotides agree with TRBD2. The CDR3 runs to 15 residues. V dropped 3 bases and J dropped 1; count of bases not matched to a gene: 3. CDR1 and CDR2 (germline): SGHNT, YYREEE (reference sequence). CDR3 in DNA: TGTGCCAGCAGCTCCCGGGGGGGGTCCTACAATGAGCAGTTCTTC. This codes for CASSSRGGSYNEQFF. Together with reference TRBV5-4 and TRBJ2-1, the CDR3 gives the full variable domain: ETGVTQSPTHLIKTRGQQVTLRCSSQSGHNTVSWYQQALGQGPQFIFQYYREEENGRGNFPPRFSGLQFPNYSSELNVNALELDDSALYLCASSSRGGSYNEQFFGPGTRLTVL.

This sequence joins TRBV28 and TRBJ1-5, with D uncertain. CDR3 size: 14 residues. The V and J ends lost 6 bases and 3 bases respectively, with 12 bases between them. In germline, CDR1 is MDHEN, CDR2 SYDVKM. The CDR3 DNA reads as TGTGCCAGCAGCCCCACCCGAGACAATCAGCCCCAGCATTTT. Translated, it gives CASSPTRDNQPQHF.

This clone was seen a single time. The genes are TRBV6-5 and TRBJ2-2; TRBD1 aligns across 10 bases. This CDR3 contains 16 residues. Germline CDR1 MNHEY, CDR2 SVGAGI. Trimming removed 2 bases from V and 8 bases from J; junction bases left unmatched: 8. The CDR3 DNA follows: TGTGCCAGCAGTTACAACAGGGGACAGGGGTCGGGGGAGCTGTTTTTT. Translated, it gives CASSYNRGQGSGELFF.

The gene calls are TRBV21-1 and TRBJ2-2; the table calls TRBD2, which could not be checked here. TRBV21-1 is labeled a pseudogene. The CDR3 runs to 17 residues. The CDR3 DNA reads as TGTGCCAGCAGCGACCAACCCTCTAGCGGGGGGACCGGGGAGCTGTTTTTT. It specifies CASSDQPSSGGTGELFF.

V gene TRBV7-8 combines with J gene TRBJ2-4, with 7 bases that match TRBD1. CDR1 is SGHVS, CDR2 FQNEAQ, per germline. The CDR3 extends over 17 amino acids. V was clipped by 5 bases and J by 0 bases; unmatched bases: 10. This chain's CDR3 is CASSRGNRGSAKNIQYF. DNA for the CDR3: TGTGCCAGCAGCCGGGGAAACAGGGGTTCAGCCAAAAACATTCAGTACTTC.

The chain employs TRBV10-3 and TRBJ2-5; TRBD2 agrees at 7 bases. V shed 10 bases, J shed 3 bases, and the junction held 14 bases outside the gene matches. Germline assignment: CDR1 ENHRY and CDR2 SYGVKD. CDR3 size: 15 residues. Written as DNA, the CDR3 is TGTGCCACGCTAGCGGCCGAGGCTGGTGAAGAGACCCAGTACTTC. It translates to CATLAAEAGEETQYF.

The chain carries TRBV24-1 and TRBJ1-2, with unresolved D. Germline V CDR1 and CDR2: KGHDR, SFDVKD. V shed 2 bases and J shed 7 bases, with 7 bases lying between them. This CDR3 region has 12 residues. CDR3 coding DNA: TGTGCCACCAGTGATTCGATCGGTGGCTACACCTTC. This translates into CATSDSIGGYTF.